This is a list of T cell receptor beta chains from one sample in a study of beta chain features in type 1 diabetes. Profiled with immunoSEQ multiplex PCR; TCRdb holds only in-frame clones, not every one. In the table there are 300,000 to 450,000 clones, 8.5% to 10% of which are singletons. The sample taken for sequencing was central memory CD4+ T cells from blood. These receptors were obtained from a man in his thirties or forties with type 1 diabetes. Each CDR3 is given without its conserved first and last residue. The size entry is marked missing in some rows and otherwise reads once, few, many or a size class.

clone size	V gene	J gene	CDR3 protein
few	TRBV7-6	TRBJ1-5	ASSQGQGWEPQH
-	TRBV5-4	TRBJ2-7	ASTGGPPYEQY
-	TRBV7-2	TRBJ2-7	ASSFPGVYEQY
many	TRBV6-5	TRBJ2-1	ASSYSGNEQF
few	TRBV5-1	TRBJ2-7	ASSWEGYEQY
-	TRBV6-5	TRBJ2-3	ASSFKSTNTDTQY
few	TRBV4-1	TRBJ2-3	ASSPIGPGAGDTQY
-	TRBV2	TRBJ1-4	ASRTDGEKLF
-	TRBV5-1	TRBJ2-7	ASSPWGYEQY
-	TRBV5-1	TRBJ2-1	ASSLDGSYNEQF
few	TRBV5-1	TRBJ2-2	ASSRGQVETGELF
few	TRBV7-3	TRBJ2-3	ASSRTGLAGNTDTQY
-	TRBV6-5	TRBJ2-4	ASSYSRTGDSIQY
-	TRBV2	TRBJ1-1	ASATTPDTEAF
-	TRBV28	TRBJ2-7	ASRLGQFYEQY
many	TRBV7-9	TRBJ2-7	ASSFSVSRAYEQY
-	TRBV6-5	TRBJ2-1	ASSSSGIRNEQF
many	TRBV7-3	TRBJ2-2	ASRKSGNTGELF
-	TRBV7-2	TRBJ2-3	ASSPDSSTDTQY
few	TRBV5-6	TRBJ2-7	ASSLKTNYEQY
many	TRBV11-2	TRBJ1-3	ASSLGLENTIY
-	TRBV9	TRBJ1-2	ASSQEGVRGYT
many	TRBV7-3	TRBJ1-5	ASSSSRNQPQH
few	TRBV28	TRBJ2-7	ASSSAGTLYEQY
few	TRBV12-2	TRBJ1-1	ASQGGRKKRPNTEAF
-	TRBV5-1	TRBJ1-5	ASSLLGGGQPQH
-	TRBV30	TRBJ2-5	AWAVRDQETQY
-	TRBV4-1	TRBJ2-5	ATSQEGETQY
few	TRBV28	TRBJ2-7	ASSLVQAAMGEQY
many	TRBV18	TRBJ1-1	ASSPQGQGTEAF
-	TRBV28	TRBJ1-1	ASSLHRNTEAF
many	TRBV7-9	TRBJ1-1	ASSPGASRPEAF
few	TRBV28	TRBJ2-1	ASSVRDRGEGGEQF
-	TRBV10-1	TRBJ1-2	ASSDSGRPTYGYT
-	TRBV7-2	TRBJ2-7	ASSDRGADSSYEQY
many	TRBV7-3	TRBJ2-1	ASSLRGGDYNEQF
few	TRBV28	TRBJ1-3	ASTPGEIGNTIY
-	TRBV11-3	TRBJ2-7	ASSLRGRSYEQY
-	TRBV7-3	TRBJ1-1	ASSLVGGANTEAF
-	TRBV7-2	TRBJ1-1	ASSFSGLNTEAF
few	TRBV5-1	TRBJ2-6	ASSEGQGGSGANVLT